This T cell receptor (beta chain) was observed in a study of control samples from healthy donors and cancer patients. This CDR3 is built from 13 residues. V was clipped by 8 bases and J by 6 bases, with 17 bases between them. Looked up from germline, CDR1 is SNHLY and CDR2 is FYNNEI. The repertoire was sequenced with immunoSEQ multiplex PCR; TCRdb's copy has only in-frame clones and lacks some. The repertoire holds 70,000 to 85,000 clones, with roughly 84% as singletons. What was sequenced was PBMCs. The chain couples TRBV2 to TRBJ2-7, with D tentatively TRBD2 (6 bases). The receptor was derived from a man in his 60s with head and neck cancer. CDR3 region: CASQGLEGGEQYF. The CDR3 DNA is TGTGCCAGCCAGGGCCTGGAGGGCGGCGAGCAGTACTTC.